Listed below are T cell receptor beta chains from one sample, sequenced in a study of cytomegalovirus exposure and HLA in healthy donors. Repertoires were generated with immunoSEQ multiplex PCR, while TCRdb's copy carries only in-frame clones and drops some. The sample carries hundreds of thousands of clones, more than 80% recorded once. Sequencing was performed on PBMCs. These receptors came from a woman aged 18-29 years in good health and CMV-seronegative. The CDR3 runs from the conserved cysteine through the conserved F or W. The order of the fields is V gene, D gene, J gene, CDR3 DNA, CDR3 protein. A D gene is named only where the DNA matches it firmly.

v_gene: TRBV9
d_gene: NA
j_gene: TRBJ1-3
CDR3nt: TGTGCCAGCAGCGCCGACACGGCTGGAAACACCATATATTTT
CDR3aa: CASSADTAGNTIYF

v_gene: TRBV28
d_gene: NA
j_gene: TRBJ1-1
CDR3nt: TGTGCCAGCAGTTTTGCGGGGGCGCGGACTGAAGCTTTCTTT
CDR3aa: CASSFAGARTEAFF

v_gene: TRBV7-7
d_gene: TRBD2
j_gene: TRBJ2-1
CDR3nt: TGTGCCAGCAGCTTACGACTAGCGGGAGGGCATGAGCAGTTCTTC
CDR3aa: CASSLRLAGGHEQFF

v_gene: TRBV5-1
d_gene: TRBD2
j_gene: TRBJ2-7
CDR3nt: TGCGCCAGCAGGGACGGGGGGAGCCACGAGCAGTACTTC
CDR3aa: CASRDGGSHEQYF

v_gene: TRBV29-1
d_gene: TRBD1
j_gene: TRBJ1-1
CDR3nt: TGCAGCGTTGAGAGTTCAGGGGGTTCAGCTTTCTTT
CDR3aa: CSVESSGGSAFF

v_gene: TRBV5-1
d_gene: TRBD1
j_gene: TRBJ1-2
CDR3nt: TGCGCCAGCAGACTCACCTCTGGACAGGGGACGGGTGGCTACACCTTC
CDR3aa: CASRLTSGQGTGGYTF

v_gene: TRBV6-1
d_gene: NA
j_gene: TRBJ2-7
CDR3nt: TGTGCCAGCAGTGAAGTTCTAGCTGGGAGTGAGCAGTACTTC
CDR3aa: CASSEVLAGSEQYF

v_gene: TRBV7-8
d_gene: TRBD1
j_gene: TRBJ1-5
CDR3nt: TGTGCCAGCAGCCCTGACAGGGTTCAGCCCCAGCATTTT
CDR3aa: CASSPDRVQPQHF

v_gene: TRBV30
d_gene: NA
j_gene: TRBJ2-3
CDR3nt: TGTGCCTGGAGGCACCCTCTCTACACAGATACGCAGTATTTT
CDR3aa: CAWRHPLYTDTQYF

v_gene: TRBV27
d_gene: TRBD2
j_gene: TRBJ2-1
CDR3nt: TGTGCCAGCAGTCTAGCGGGAGGTCCGTACAATGAGCAGTTCTTC
CDR3aa: CASSLAGGPYNEQFF

v_gene: TRBV10-3
d_gene: NA
j_gene: TRBJ1-3
CDR3nt: TGTGCCATCAGTGAGGTACAGGGCCTCGGAAACACCATATATTTT
CDR3aa: CAISEVQGLGNTIYF

v_gene: TRBV27
d_gene: NA
j_gene: TRBJ2-1
CDR3nt: TGTGCCAGCAGTTTAAGGTTTCGGGGTGGCAATGAGCAGTTCTTC
CDR3aa: CASSLRFRGGNEQFF

v_gene: TRBV28
d_gene: NA
j_gene: TRBJ2-7
CDR3nt: TGTGCCAGCAGTTTACGCGCATACGAGCAGTACTTC
CDR3aa: CASSLRAYEQYF

v_gene: TRBV11-2
d_gene: NA
j_gene: TRBJ2-3
CDR3nt: TGTGCCAGCAGCTTAAGACAGATTAGCACAGATACGCAGTATTTT
CDR3aa: CASSLRQISTDTQYF

v_gene: TRBV2
d_gene: NA
j_gene: TRBJ1-4
CDR3nt: TGTGCCAGCAGTGAATGGGTCCAAAGGGGTGATGAAAAACTGTTTTTT
CDR3aa: CASSEWVQRGDEKLFF

v_gene: TRBV12-5
d_gene: TRBD2
j_gene: TRBJ2-1
CDR3nt: TGTGCTAGTGGTTTGTCATCTAGCGGGGGGGCTTTCTACAATGAGCAGTTCTTC
CDR3aa: CASGLSSSGGAFYNEQFF

v_gene: TRBV27
d_gene: TRBD1
j_gene: TRBJ2-5
CDR3nt: TGTGCCAGCAGCCTCGGACAGGGAACGGGGACCCAGTACTTC
CDR3aa: CASSLGQGTGTQYF

v_gene: TRBV27
d_gene: NA
j_gene: TRBJ2-1
CDR3nt: TGTGCCAGCAGTTTTACTAGTCCCTACAATGAGCAGTTCTTC
CDR3aa: CASSFTSPYNEQFF

v_gene: TRBV5-1
d_gene: NA
j_gene: TRBJ2-5
CDR3nt: TGCGCCAGCAGCCTGGGCAAAGGGGCCGAGACCCAGTACTTC
CDR3aa: CASSLGKGAETQYF

v_gene: TRBV4-1
d_gene: TRBD1
j_gene: TRBJ1-1
CDR3nt: TGCGCCAGCAGCCAAAAACAGGGGGTGGAAGCTTTCTTT
CDR3aa: CASSQKQGVEAFF

v_gene: TRBV6-6
d_gene: TRBD1
j_gene: TRBJ2-3
CDR3nt: TGTGCCAGCAGGCGGACAGGGGGCGCAGATACGCAGTATTTT
CDR3aa: CASRRTGGADTQYF

v_gene: TRBV2
d_gene: NA
j_gene: TRBJ2-7
CDR3nt: TGTGCCAGCAGTGGACCCCAGGGGACGCAGGGGTCCTACGAGCAGTACTTC
CDR3aa: CASSGPQGTQGSYEQYF